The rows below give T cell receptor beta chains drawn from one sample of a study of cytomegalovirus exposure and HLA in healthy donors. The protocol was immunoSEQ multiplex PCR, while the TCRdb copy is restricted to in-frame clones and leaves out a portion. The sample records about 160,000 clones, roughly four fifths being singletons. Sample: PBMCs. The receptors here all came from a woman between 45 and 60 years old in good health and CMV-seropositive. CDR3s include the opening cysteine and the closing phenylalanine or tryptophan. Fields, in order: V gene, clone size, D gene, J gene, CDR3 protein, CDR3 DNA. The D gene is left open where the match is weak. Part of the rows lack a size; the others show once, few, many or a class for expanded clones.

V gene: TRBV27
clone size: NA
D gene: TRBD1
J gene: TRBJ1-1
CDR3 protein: CASSSLHSDRGATEAFF
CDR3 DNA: TGTGCCAGCAGTTCCCTTCATTCAGACAGGGGCGCGACTGAAGCTTTCTTT

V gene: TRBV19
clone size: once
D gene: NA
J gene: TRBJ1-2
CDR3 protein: CASRLTNYGYTF
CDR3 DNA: TGTGCCAGTAGACTTACCAACTATGGCTACACCTTC

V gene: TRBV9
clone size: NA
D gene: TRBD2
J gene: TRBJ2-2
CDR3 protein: CASSFSGGATGELFF
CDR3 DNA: TGTGCCAGCAGCTTTAGCGGGGGGGCCACCGGGGAGCTGTTTTTT

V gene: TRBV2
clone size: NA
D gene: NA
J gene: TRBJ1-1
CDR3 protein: CASTNQGRRTEAFF
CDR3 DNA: TGTGCCAGCACTAATCAGGGAAGAAGGACTGAAGCTTTCTTT

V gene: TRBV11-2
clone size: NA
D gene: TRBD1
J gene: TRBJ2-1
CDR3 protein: CASSRDRALGGEQFF
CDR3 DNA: TGTGCCAGCAGTAGGGACAGGGCTCTGGGGGGTGAGCAGTTCTTC

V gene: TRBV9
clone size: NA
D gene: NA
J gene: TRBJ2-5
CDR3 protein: CASSVGEGTGQETQYF
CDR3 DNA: TGTGCCAGCAGCGTAGGTGAGGGTACGGGACAAGAGACCCAGTACTTC

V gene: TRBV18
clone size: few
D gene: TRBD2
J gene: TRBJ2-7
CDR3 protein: CASSPRGLAGNSYEQYF
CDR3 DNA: TGTGCCAGCTCACCACGAGGACTAGCGGGGAACTCCTACGAGCAGTACTTC

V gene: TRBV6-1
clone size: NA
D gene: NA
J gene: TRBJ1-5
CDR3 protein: CASSVAVYSNQPQHF
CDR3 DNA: TGTGCCAGCAGTGTGGCGGTTTATAGCAATCAGCCCCAGCATTTT

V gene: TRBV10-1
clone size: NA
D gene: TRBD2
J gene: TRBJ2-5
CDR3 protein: CASRASGEETQYF
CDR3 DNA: TGCGCCAGCAGGGCTAGCGGGGAAGAGACCCAGTACTTC

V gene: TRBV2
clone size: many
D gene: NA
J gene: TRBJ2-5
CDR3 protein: CASSELQTQETQYF
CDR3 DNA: TGTGCCAGCAGTGAACTGCAGACACAAGAGACCCAGTACTTC

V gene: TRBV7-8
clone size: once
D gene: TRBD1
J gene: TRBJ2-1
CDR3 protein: CASIISPGQGYNEQFF
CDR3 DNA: TGTGCCAGCATCATTTCCCCGGGACAGGGGTACAATGAGCAGTTCTTC

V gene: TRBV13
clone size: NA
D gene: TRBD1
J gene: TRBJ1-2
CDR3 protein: CASSIQGEVGGYTF
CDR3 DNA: TGTGCCAGCAGCATACAGGGGGAAGTGGGTGGCTACACCTTC

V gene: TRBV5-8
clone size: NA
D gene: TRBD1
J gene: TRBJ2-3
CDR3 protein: CASSVGQGKTDTQYF
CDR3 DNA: TGTGCCAGCAGCGTAGGACAGGGTAAAACAGATACGCAGTATTTT

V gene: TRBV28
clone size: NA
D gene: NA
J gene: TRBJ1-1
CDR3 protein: CASSLGMNTEAFF
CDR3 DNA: TGTGCCAGCAGTTTAGGCATGAACACTGAAGCTTTCTTT

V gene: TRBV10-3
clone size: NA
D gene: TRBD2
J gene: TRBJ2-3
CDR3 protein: CAISGTSGAGSTDTQYF
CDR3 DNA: TGTGCCATATCAGGCACTAGCGGGGCCGGTTCGACAGATACGCAGTATTTT

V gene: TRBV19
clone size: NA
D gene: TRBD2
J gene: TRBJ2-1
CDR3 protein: CASSTSGGRYNEQFF
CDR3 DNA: TGTGCCAGTAGTACGTCGGGGGGGCGCTACAATGAGCAGTTCTTC

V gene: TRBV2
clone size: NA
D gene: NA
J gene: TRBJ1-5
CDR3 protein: CASSENSANQPQHF
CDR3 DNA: TGTGCCAGCAGTGAAAATAGCGCCAATCAGCCCCAGCATTTT